Listed below are T cell receptor beta chains from one sample, sequenced in a study of blood T cells in healthy people across ages. One entry per CDR3 protein results from TCRdb running MiXCR on the 5' RACE reads. The sample yields about 830,000 distinct CDR3 sequences, around 62% seen once. The sample comprised blood. The receptors here all came from a man aged 30 to 45 in good health. The CDR3 runs from the conserved cysteine through the conserved F or W. A D gene is named only where the DNA matches it firmly. Clone size is shown for a subset of rows, as once, few, many or a class of expanded clone.

J | D | length | V | size | CDR3 | DNA
TRBJ2-5 | - | 14 | TRBV7-2 | - | CASSSLRGAETQYF | TGTGCCAGCAGCTCACTAAGGGGGGCAGAGACCCAGTACTTC
TRBJ2-1 | TRBD2 | 14 | TRBV5-1 | - | CASSSRAGGNEQFF | TGCGCCAGCAGCTCACGAGCGGGAGGCAATGAGCAGTTCTTC
TRBJ2-3 | TRBD2 | 17 | TRBV15 | few | CATSRRTGAGATDTQYF | TGTGCCACCAGCAGACGGACTGGAGCGGGGGCTACAGATACGCAGTATTTT
TRBJ2-3 | TRBD2 | 15 | TRBV4-3 | - | CASSQDQRGGDTQYF | TGCGCCAGCAGCCAAGATCAGCGGGGTGGAGATACGCAGTATTTT
TRBJ1-2 | TRBD1 | 13 | TRBV20-1 | - | CSARARDSYGYTF | TGCAGTGCTAGAGCGAGGGACAGCTATGGCTACACCTTC
TRBJ2-1 | - | 15 | TRBV6-2/TRBV6-3 | - | CASSYPRTNPHEQFF | TGTGCCAGCAGTTACCCTAGGACTAATCCCCATGAGCAGTTCTTC
TRBJ2-3 | - | 14 | TRBV6-5 | - | CASSSQSSTDTQYF | TGTGCCAGCAGTTCACAGTCTAGCACAGATACGCAGTATTTT
TRBJ2-7 | - | 16 | TRBV4-2 | once | CASSQPGASSYNEQYF | TGTGCCAGCAGCCAGCCAGGGGCTAGCTCCTACAATGAGCAGTACTTC
TRBJ1-2 | - | 15 | TRBV12-3/TRBV12-4 | - | CASSLGQGPLYGYTF | TGTGCCAGCAGTTTGGGGCAGGGACCCCTTTATGGCTACACCTTC
TRBJ2-5 | TRBD1 | 16 | TRBV12-3/TRBV12-4 | - | CASSLGGTGPGETQYF | TGTGCCAGCAGTTTAGGGGGGACAGGGCCTGGAGAGACCCAGTACTTC
TRBJ1-2 | TRBD1 | 13 | TRBV30 | - | CAWSAGTGYGYTF | TGTGCCTGGAGTGCCGGGACAGGATATGGCTACACCTTC
TRBJ2-7 | - | 15 | TRBV5-1 | - | CASSRTRGGTYEQYF | TGCGCCAGCAGCCGCACAAGGGGCGGCACCTACGAGCAGTACTTC
TRBJ2-5 | - | 16 | TRBV29-1 | - | CSVEGHQRTLQETQYF | TGCAGCGTTGAAGGGCACCAGCGGACATTACAAGAGACCCAGTACTTC
TRBJ2-7 | - | 13 | TRBV5-1 | once | CASSVVTSYEQYF | TGCGCCAGCAGTGTGGTTACCTCCTACGAGCAGTACTTC
TRBJ2-1 | TRBD1 | 16 | TRBV10-3 | - | CAISESGQGARNEQFF | TGTGCCATCAGTGAGTCGGGACAGGGGGCGAGGAATGAGCAGTTCTTC
TRBJ2-2 | - | 14 | TRBV20-1 | - | CSARVMVGTGELFF | TGCAGTGCTAGAGTAATGGTCGGCACCGGGGAGCTGTTTTTT
TRBJ2-3 | - | 14 | TRBV20-1 | - | CSGPRGTGTDTQYF | TGCAGTGGTCCCCGGGGGACGGGGACAGATACGCAGTATTTT
TRBJ1-5 | TRBD1 | 13 | TRBV6-2/TRBV6-3 | - | CASSRGQNQPQHF | TGTGCCAGCAGTAGGGGACAGAATCAGCCCCAGCATTTT
TRBJ1-4 | TRBD1 | 14 | TRBV5-1 | - | CASSLGTGYEKLFF | TGCGCCAGCAGCTTGGGGACAGGGTATGAAAAACTGTTTTTT
TRBJ2-2 | - | 15 | TRBV27 | - | CASSFRAGGTGELFF | TGTGCCAGCAGTTTCCGAGCGGGCGGCACCGGGGAGCTGTTTTTT
TRBJ2-7 | - | 13 | TRBV12-3/TRBV12-4 | - | CASSDTSIDEQYF | TGTGCCAGCAGTGATACTAGCATCGACGAGCAGTACTTC
TRBJ2-7 | TRBD1 | 17 | TRBV3-1 | - | CASSQFRGQGGSYEQYF | TGTGCCAGCAGCCAATTTAGGGGACAGGGCGGATCCTACGAGCAGTACTTC
TRBJ1-6 | TRBD1 | 15 | TRBV10-3 | - | CAISDLQGNNSPLHF | TGTGCCATCAGTGACCTACAGGGGAATAATTCACCCCTCCACTTT
TRBJ2-7 | TRBD2 | 17 | TRBV5-1 | - | CASRRGTIAGEYYEQYF | TGCGCCAGCAGGAGGGGGACCATAGCGGGGGAATACTACGAGCAGTACTTC
TRBJ2-1 | - | 15 | TRBV20-1 | - | CSASTALDINNEQFF | TGCAGTGCCTCAACTGCCCTGGACATCAACAATGAGCAGTTCTTC
TRBJ1-2 | - | 11 | TRBV6-1 | - | CASRPNYGYTF | TGTGCCAGCCGGCCCAACTATGGCTACACCTTC
TRBJ2-3 | TRBD1 | 16 | TRBV5-1 | - | CASSLGPGGGGDTQYF | TGCGCCAGCAGCTTGGGTCCAGGGGGCGGTGGAGATACGCAGTATTTT
TRBJ2-1 | - | 14 | TRBV5-1 | few | CASSMDITYNEQFF | TGCGCCAGCAGCATGGACATTACCTACAATGAGCAGTTCTTC
TRBJ2-7 | TRBD2 | 17 | TRBV2 | - | CASSGGTSGGFTYEQYF | TGTGCCAGCAGTGGGGGTACTAGCGGGGGATTCACCTACGAGCAGTACTTC
TRBJ2-7 | - | 15 | TRBV15 | - | CATRSSEGANYEQYF | TGTGCCACCAGATCGTCGGAGGGGGCGAACTACGAGCAGTACTTC
TRBJ2-3 | TRBD2 | 15 | TRBV29-1 | few | CSVDGIAGGTDTQYF | TGCAGCGTTGATGGTATAGCGGGGGGGACAGATACGCAGTATTTT
TRBJ2-1 | TRBD2 | 16 | TRBV6-5 | - | CASSPERAGGHNEQFF | TGTGCCAGCAGTCCCGAAAGAGCGGGGGGCCACAATGAGCAGTTCTTC
TRBJ2-7 | - | 13 | TRBV7-2 | - | CASSPPVLYEQYF | TGTGCCAGCAGCCCCCCAGTTTTATACGAGCAGTACTTC
TRBJ2-3 | - | 16 | TRBV7-9 | - | CASSLRGGRDADTQYF | TGTGCCAGCAGCTTACGAGGAGGCAGGGACGCAGATACGCAGTATTTT
TRBJ1-2 | - | 14 | TRBV27 | - | CAARWRGANYGYTF | TGTGCCGCCCGGTGGAGGGGAGCTAACTATGGCTACACCTTC
TRBJ2-1 | - | 12 | TRBV25-1 | - | CASSPTGLEQFF | TGTGCCAGCAGCCCGACAGGTTTGGAGCAGTTCTTC
TRBJ1-5 | - | 16 | TRBV28 | - | CASSLPGRGRNQPQHF | TGTGCCAGCAGTCTACCGGGACGGGGGAGGAATCAGCCCCAGCATTTT
TRBJ2-5 | TRBD2 | 12 | TRBV12-3/TRBV12-4 | - | CASSIGGYGQYF | TGTGCCAGCAGTATCGGGGGGTACGGGCAGTACTTC
TRBJ1-6 | - | 15 | TRBV7-9 | - | CASSSAGRMNSPLHF | TGTGCCAGCAGTTCGGCGGGACGGATGAATTCACCCCTCCACTTT
TRBJ2-7 | - | 13 | TRBV2 | few | CASSPRFFYEQYF | TGTGCCAGCAGTCCCCGGTTTTTTTACGAGCAGTACTTC
TRBJ1-5 | - | 16 | TRBV19 | - | CASSVPTGYSNQPQHF | TGTGCCAGTAGTGTACCCACAGGGTATAGCAATCAGCCCCAGCATTTT
TRBJ1-1 | - | 19 | TRBV21-1 | - | CASSKVRDRASDLITEAFF | TGTGCCAGCAGCAAAGTTCGGGACAGGGCCTCCGACTTAATCACTGAAGCTTTCTTT
TRBJ2-3 | - | 15 | TRBV7-2 | once | CASSKQGFGTDTQYF | TGTGCCAGCAGCAAACAGGGTTTTGGCACAGATACGCAGTATTTT
TRBJ2-7 | TRBD1 | 14 | TRBV20-1 | - | CSARGETGVTEQYF | TGCAGTGCTAGAGGTGAAACAGGGGTAACGGAGCAGTACTTC
TRBJ2-1 | - | 11 | TRBV6-6 | once | CASLEADEQFF | TGTGCCAGCCTGGAGGCTGATGAGCAGTTCTTC
TRBJ2-7 | - | 12 | TRBV7-9 | few | CASSWTGDEQYF | TGTGCCAGCAGCTGGACGGGGGATGAGCAGTACTTC
TRBJ2-3 | - | 16 | TRBV6-4 | - | CASSDGPNAGTDTQYF | TGTGCCAGCAGTGACGGGCCTAACGCGGGCACAGATACGCAGTATTTT